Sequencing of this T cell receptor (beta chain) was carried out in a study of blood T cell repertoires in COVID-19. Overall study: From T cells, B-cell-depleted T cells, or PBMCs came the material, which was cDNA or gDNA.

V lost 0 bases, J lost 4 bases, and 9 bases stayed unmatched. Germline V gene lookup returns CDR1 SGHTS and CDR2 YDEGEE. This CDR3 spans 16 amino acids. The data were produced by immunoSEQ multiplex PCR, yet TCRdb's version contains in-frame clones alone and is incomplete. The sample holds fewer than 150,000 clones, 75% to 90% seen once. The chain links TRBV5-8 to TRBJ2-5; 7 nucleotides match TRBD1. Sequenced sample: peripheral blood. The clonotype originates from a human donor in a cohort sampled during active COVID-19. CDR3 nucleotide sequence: TGTGCCAGCAGCTTGGGAGAAGGGGGCGCTCTAGAGACCCAGTACTTC. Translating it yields CASSLGEGGALETQYF.